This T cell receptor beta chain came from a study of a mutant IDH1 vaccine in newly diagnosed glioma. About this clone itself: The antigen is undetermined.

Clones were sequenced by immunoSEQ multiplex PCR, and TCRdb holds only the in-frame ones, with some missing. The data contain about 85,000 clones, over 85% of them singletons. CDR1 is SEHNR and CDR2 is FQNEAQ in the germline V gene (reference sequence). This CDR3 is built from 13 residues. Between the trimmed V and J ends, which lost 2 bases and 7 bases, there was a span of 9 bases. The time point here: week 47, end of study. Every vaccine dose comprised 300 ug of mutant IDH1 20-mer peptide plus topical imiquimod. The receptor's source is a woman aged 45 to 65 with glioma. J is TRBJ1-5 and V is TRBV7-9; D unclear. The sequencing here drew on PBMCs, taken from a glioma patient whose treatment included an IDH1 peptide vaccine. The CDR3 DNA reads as TGTGCCAGCAGCTTACGGGAGGGACAGCCCCAGCATTTT. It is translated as CASSLREGQPQHF.